This TCR beta chain emerged from a study of shared clonotypes between healthy human individuals. Assay used: immunoSEQ multiplex PCR; TCRdb lists only in-frame clones, some missing. Of around 700,000 clones in the sample, roughly 78% are singletons; the top ten hold roughly 1.8%. The CDR3 spans 15 residues. With V trimmed by 3 bases and J by 0 bases, 2 bases remained unmatched. Germline V gives CDR1 LNHDA, CDR2 SQIVND (reference sequence). Donors comprised healthy HIV-negative adults lacking recent acute infections or vaccinations. Study-level results: How much donors shared clonotypes was expected to be affected by sequencing depth.

Points on this clone: Its antigen is unknown. This specimen includes other DNA sequences encoding the same CDR3.

The V gene is TRBV19, the J gene TRBJ1-2; TRBD1 matches at 9 bases. The origin of this receptor is a woman aged 25 to 39 in good health. The sequencing input was memory CD4+ T cells sorted from blood. Indicated subset: CD45RA-negative fraction. This CDR3 reads CASSIRTGANYGYTF. Here the CDR3 DNA reads TGTGCCAGTAGTATTCGGACAGGGGCTAACTATGGCTACACCTTC.